The TCR beta chain under discussion was sequenced for a study of low-dose radiotherapy and immunotherapy resistance in tumors. Study-level information: The fractionation for Cohort 1 was 0.5 Gy per fraction every 2 weeks, totaling 6.5 Gy. Patients were given intravenous nivolumab 240 mg every two weeks plus ipilimumab 1 mg/kg every six weeks. Cohort 2 patients were irradiated with 1 Gy every two weeks, reaching 13 Gy over 26 weeks.

Germline loops: CDR1 SGHRS, CDR2 YFSETQ. CDR3 length: 16 residues. J gave up 6 bases and V 0 bases, and 5 bases lay outside the gene matches. Specified time point: before trial treatment. In the RACIN dose-escalation trial, donors got nivolumab plus ipilimumab with aspirin, cyclophosphamide and radiotherapy. TRAV and TRBV primers primed cDNA for both TCRalpha and TCRbeta. Amplification, which lasted approximately 20 PCR cycles, used a constant-region primer and V-primer adapter to amplify TCRs. Using its own MiXCR run on the reads, TCRdb lists one record per CDR3 protein. The sample yields over 70,000 distinct CDR3 sequences, roughly 30% seen once.

J is TRBJ2-1 and V is TRBV5-1; 11 nucleotides agree with TRBD2. Sample: PBMCs, taken before treatment. This clonotype was obtained from a female donor with ovarian cancer. CDR3 sequence reads: CASSLGTSGSINEQFF. The CDR3 region has the DNA TGCGCCAGCAGCTTGGGGACTAGCGGGTCCATCAATGAGCAGTTCTTC.